The 18 T cell receptor beta chains below were found in one sample sequenced in a study of cytomegalovirus exposure and HLA in healthy donors. The PCR was carried out with 60 Vbeta primers and 13 Jbeta primers. Assay used: immunoSEQ multiplex PCR; TCRdb lists only in-frame clones, some missing. The sample lists about 200,000 clones; over 70% were seen once. Input material: PBMCs. All receptors derive from a man aged 35 to 55 in good health and CMV-seropositive.

The J gene is TRBJ2-5, the V gene TRBV11-2; TRBD2 matches at 8 bases. Germline V gives CDR1 SGHAT, CDR2 FQNNGV. V shed 8 bases, J shed 5 bases, and the junction held 16 bases outside the gene matches. CDR3 size: 16 residues. CDR3 sequence: CASSTGGGRTFETQYF. The CDR3 nucleotides are TGTGCCAGCTCTACGGGGGGCGGGAGGACTTTCGAGACCCAGTACTTC.

This clone has a single count. This chain joins TRBV4-2 and TRBJ1-3; TRBD1 might be the D (6 bases). V dropped 2 bases and J dropped 4 bases, with 12 bases sitting between them. The CDR3 contains 15 residues. Germline V gene data show CDR1 as LGHNA and CDR2 as YNFKEQ. CDR3 sequence reads: CASSQQDSPGNTIYF. As DNA, the CDR3 is TGTGCCAGCAGCCAACAGGACAGTCCGGGAAACACCATATATTTT.

The CDR3 region has the DNA TGTGCCAGCAGTTTAGGAGGCTCCAACTATGGCTACACCTTC. Translated, it gives CASSLGGSNYGYTF. The V call is TRBV28, the J call TRBJ1-2; D is unclear. The germline V gene encodes CDR1 MDHEN and CDR2 SYDVKM. The V and J ends lost 2 bases and 2 bases respectively, with 9 bases between them. This CDR3 region has 14 residues.

The V call is TRBV10-3, the J call TRBJ1-2; D not certain. The V gene's germline CDR1 is ENHRY and CDR2 SYGVKD. This CDR3 is 13 amino acids long. V was pared by 4 bases and J by 4 bases, with 10 bases between. The CDR3 spells CAISVEAGYGYTF. The DNA of the CDR3 is TGTGCCATCAGTGTTGAGGCGGGCTATGGCTACACCTTC.

The rearrangement joins TRBV11-3 to TRBJ1-1; D uncertain. The germline V gene has CDR1 SGHNT and CDR2 YENEEA. The CDR3 is 13 amino acids. Trimming took off 5 bases at V and 4 bases at J, with 11 bases between the two ends. This CDR3 reads CASSRSGFTEAFF. The CDR3 DNA reads TGTGCCAGCAGCCGTTCAGGTTTCACTGAAGCTTTCTTT.

The sample holds one count of this clone. This chain connects TRBV4-2 to TRBJ2-7; 8 nucleotides match TRBD2. V was clipped by 1 base and J by 3 bases; unmatched bases: 5. CDR3 length: 15 residues. Germline V CDR1 and CDR2: LGHNA, YNFKEQ. CDR3 amino acids: CASSQAGGPVYEQYF. The DNA of the CDR3 is TGTGCCAGCAGCCAAGCGGGAGGGCCCGTCTACGAGCAGTACTTC.

The rearrangement joins TRBV2 to TRBJ2-5, with 15 bases lining up with TRBD2. Per germline, CDR1 SNHLY and CDR2 FYNNEI. V was clipped by 4 bases and J by 5 bases; unmatched bases: 8. The CDR3 totals 17 residues. This CDR3 reads CASSVGLAGGKEETQYF. The CDR3, as DNA: TGTGCCAGCAGTGTAGGACTAGCGGGAGGGAAGGAGGAGACCCAGTACTTC. Full variable domain (remainder filled in from reference TRBV2 and TRBJ2-5): EPEVTQTPSHQVTQMGQEVILRCVPISNHLYFYWYRQILGQKVEFLVSFYNNEISEKSEIFDDQFSVERPDGSNFTLKIRSTKLEDSAMYFCASSVGLAGGKEETQYFGPGTRLLVL.

The V call is TRBV30, the J call TRBJ2-3; 7 bases map to TRBD1. CDR3 length equals 17 residues. Germline-derived CDR1 and CDR2 are GTSNPN and SVGIG (reference sequence). The junction had 15 bases not matched to a gene; V was cut back by 6 bases and J by 0 bases. The CDR3 reads CACPGQYMTPSTDTQYF. In DNA, the CDR3 is TGTGCCTGCCCGGGACAGTATATGACTCCTAGCACAGATACGCAGTATTTT.

This chain links TRBV19 with TRBJ1-4, with TRBD1 identical over 10 bases. With 6 bases clipped from V and 8 bases from J, the junction kept 15 bases outside the gene matches. The germline V gene encodes CDR1 LNHDA and CDR2 SQIVND (reference sequence). The CDR3 loop spans 17 amino acids. CDR3: CASSLGQGRRGEEKLFF. Written as DNA, the CDR3 is TGTGCCAGTAGCCTGGGACAGGGGAGGCGTGGAGAGGAAAAACTGTTTTTT.

The sample holds one count of this clone. This chain links TRBV28 with TRBJ1-1, with D perhaps TRBD1 (5 bases). Deletions cut 3 bases from V and 2 bases from J, with 10 bases between. CDR1 and CDR2 (germline): MDHEN, SYDVKM. CDR3 length: 14 residues. CDR3 in DNA: TGTGCCAGCAGTTTTAGGGGATCTAACACTGAAGCTTTCTTT. Amino acid sequence: CASSFRGSNTEAFF.

This clone turned up a few times. V and J are TRBV6-5 and TRBJ1-3; D is possibly TRBD1 (6 bases). V shed 5 bases and J shed 0 bases, with 11 bases lying between them. The V gene's germline CDR1 is MNHEY and CDR2 SVGAGI. The CDR3 is made up of 15 amino acids. The CDR3: CASSPTGSSGNTIYF. The CDR3 coding sequence is TGTGCCAGCAGTCCGACAGGAAGCTCTGGAAACACCATATATTTT.

In its sample, this clone was seen a few times. V gene TRBV19 combines with J gene TRBJ2-2; 8 bases agree with TRBD2. The V and J ends lost 4 bases and 6 bases, in that order; junction bases with no gene match: 4. Germline CDR1 LNHDA, CDR2 SQIVND (reference sequence). CDR3 size: 14 residues. The DNA of the CDR3 is TGTGCCAGTAGTAGAGAGGGACTAGCCGGGGAGCTGTTTTTT. It specifies CASSREGLAGELFF. The variable domain in full, completed from reference TRBV19 and TRBJ2-2, reads DGGITQSPKYLFRKEGQNVTLSCEQNLNHDAMYWYRQDPGQGLRLIYYSQIVNDFQKGDIAEGYSVSREKKESFPLTVTSAQKNPTAFYLCASSREGLAGELFFGEGSRLTVL.

V and J are TRBV6-5 and TRBJ2-5; 7 bases fit TRBD1. This CDR3 contains 14 residues. The germline V gene encodes CDR1 MNHEY and CDR2 SVGAGI. The V and J ends lost 3 bases and 7 bases, in that order; junction bases with no gene match: 8. CDR3 residues: CASSYSQGVGTQYF. DNA for the CDR3: TGTGCCAGCAGTTATAGTCAGGGGGTAGGGACCCAGTACTTC.

The chain uses TRBV15 and TRBJ2-7; TRBD2 matches at 8 bases. CDR1 LNHNV and CDR2 YYDKDF come from the germline V gene (reference sequence). With 0 bases clipped from V and 6 bases from J, the junction kept 10 bases outside the gene matches. This CDR3 comprises 16 residues. This CDR3 reads CATSRDRAGGGVEQYF. The CDR3 bases are TGTGCCACCAGCAGAGATCGGGCGGGAGGTGGCGTCGAGCAGTACTTC. Complete variable domain (other parts from reference TRBV15 and TRBJ2-7): DAMVIQNPRYQVTQFGKPVTLSCSQTLNHNVMYWYQQKSSQAPKLLFHYYDKDFNNEADTPDNFQSRRPNTSFCFLDIRSPGLGDTAMYLCATSRDRAGGGVEQYFGPGTRLTVT.

This sequence joins TRBV18 and TRBJ2-1; TRBD2 matches at 8 bases. Unmatched junction bases numbered 8, after V lost 3 bases and J lost 4 bases. The germline V gene encodes CDR1 KGHSH and CDR2 LQKENI. This CDR3 has 16 amino acids. The CDR3 region is CASSPQSPSGYNEQFF. The CDR3 bases are TGTGCCAGCTCACCCCAGAGTCCTAGCGGGTACAATGAGCAGTTCTTC.

This clone was observed a handful of times. This sequence joins TRBV9 and TRBJ2-3; 10 bases line up with TRBD2. CDR1 is SGDLS and CDR2 is YYNGEE in the germline V gene. The CDR3 runs 15 residues. Trimming at V came to 1 base and at J to 4 bases, leaving 3 bases not matched to a gene. CDR3 in DNA: TGTGCCAGCAGCGTAAGCGGGAGGGGGGCAGATACGCAGTATTTT. Translated, it gives CASSVSGRGADTQYF.

This rearrangement joins TRBV25-1 to TRBJ2-1, with TRBD2 matching over 9 bases. The germline CDR1 and CDR2 sequences are MGHDK and SYGVNS. The CDR3 sequence is 14 residues long. V gave up 4 bases and J gave up 4 bases; unmatched junction bases: 2. This CDR3 reads CASSGLADYNEQFF. CDR3 nucleotide sequence: TGTGCCAGCAGTGGACTAGCGGATTACAATGAGCAGTTCTTC.

The chain uses TRBV7-9 and TRBJ2-7, with D perhaps matching TRBD1 (6 bases). Germline values: CDR1 SEHNR, CDR2 FQNEAQ (reference sequence). This CDR3 comprises 12 residues. The CDR3 nucleotides read TGTTCCGTGATGCAGGGGACCTACGAGCAGTACTTC. This codes for CSVMQGTYEQYF.